The subject of this entry is one TCR beta chain. V lost 5 bases and J lost 12; bases outside the gene matches: 10. Germline CDR1 MNHEY, CDR2 SMNVEV (reference sequence). The CDR3 is made up of 13 amino acids. These data are taken from a study of blood T cell repertoires in COVID-19. Study details: Sites across the United States, Italy and Spain contributed samples from acute and convalescent COVID-19.

Here immunoSEQ multiplex PCR was the method, and the copy in TCRdb shows in-frame clones only, minus some. Counted here are roughly 410,000 clones, 70% to 90% occurring once; the ten biggest clones make up under 3%. Patients of the Seattle cohort, enrolled during active infection, were followed longitudinally. The clonotype comes from a woman aged 55-69 years with COVID-19, enrolled during active disease. The rearrangement links TRBV27 to TRBJ1-1, with 9 bases lining up with TRBD1. Specimen: peripheral blood. The CDR3 loop is CASSLGTGRLSFF. For the CDR3, the DNA is TGTGCCAGCAGTCTCGGGACAGGGCGGCTGTCTTTCTTT.